The entry below gives a single T cell receptor beta chain sequence along with its context. Produced via immunoSEQ multiplex PCR; TCRdb's table is partial and in-frame only. This table holds 110,000 to 150,000 clones, over 80% found once. The source of the sample is a study of T cell responses to AZD1222 COVID-19 vaccine. The V gene lost 8 bases and the J gene lost 5 bases, with 15 bases spanning the gap. CDR3 length: 13 residues. CDR1 is LNHDA, CDR2 SQIVND, per germline (reference sequence). The sequencing used peripheral blood, collected 28 days after the second AZD1222 dose. This TCR derives from an adult who received the AZD1222 COVID-19 vaccine. The V and J genes are TRBV19 and TRBJ2-5; tentatively, D is TRBD1 or TRBD2 (5 bases each). The CDR3 here is CASQAGTKETQYF. DNA for the CDR3: TGTGCCAGTCAGGCAGGGACCAAGGAGACCCAGTACTTC. Filled out from reference TRBV19 and TRBJ2-5, the complete variable domain reads DGGITQSPKYLFRKEGQNVTLSCEQNLNHDAMYWYRQDPGQGLRLIYYSQIVNDFQKGDIAEGYSVSREKKESFPLTVTSAQKNPTAFYLCASQAGTKETQYFGPGTRLLVL.